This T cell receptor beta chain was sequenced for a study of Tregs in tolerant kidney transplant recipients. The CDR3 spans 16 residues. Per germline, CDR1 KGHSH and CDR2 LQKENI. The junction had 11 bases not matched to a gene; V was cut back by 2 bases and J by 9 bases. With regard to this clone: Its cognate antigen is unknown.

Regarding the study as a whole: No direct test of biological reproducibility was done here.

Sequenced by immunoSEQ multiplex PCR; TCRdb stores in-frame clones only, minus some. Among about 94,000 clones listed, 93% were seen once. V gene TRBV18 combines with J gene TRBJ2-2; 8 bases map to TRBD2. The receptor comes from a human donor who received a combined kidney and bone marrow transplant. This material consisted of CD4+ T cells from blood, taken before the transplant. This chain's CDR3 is CASSPDGRALTRELFF. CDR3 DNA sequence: TGTGCCAGCTCACCAGACGGGAGGGCCCTTACCAGGGAGCTGTTTTTT. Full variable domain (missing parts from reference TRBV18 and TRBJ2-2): NAGVMQNPRHLVRRRGQEARLRCSPMKGHSHVYWYRQLPEEGLKFMVYLQKENIIDESGMPKERFSAEFPKEGPSILRIQQVVRGDSAAYFCASSPDGRALTRELFFGEGSRLTVL.